Given below is one TCR beta chain in context. Its antigen is still unknown. The data originate from a study of OX40 agonist ivuxolimab in advanced cancers. Study as a whole: Checkpoint inhibitors had been given previously to about 40% of patients. Partial responses were observed in three patients, of whom one had hepatocellular carcinoma and two had cutaneous melanoma.

Study-wide points: Blood T cells, both CD4+ and CD8+, expanded clonally by week 6 at 0.1 to 3.0 mg/kg.

This table comes from immunoSEQ multiplex PCR, and its TCRdb copy is limited to in-frame clones, with some not included. The repertoire holds about 89,000 clones, with roughly 84% as singletons. The CDR3 has 13 residues. The V gene end was trimmed by 7 bases and the J gene end by 4 bases; junction bases not matched to a gene: 7. Germline CDR1 reads SNHLY; CDR2 reads FYNNEI. The TCR was taken from an adult with an advanced solid tumor such as melanoma, head and neck, liver or kidney cancer. The chain carries TRBV2 and TRBJ2-7; 7 bases fit TRBD1. This specimen was CD4+ or CD8+ T cells sorted from blood, taken in a trial of the OX40 agonist ivuxolimab. CDR3 in amino acids: CASNTGEWYEQYF. CDR3 nucleotides: TGTGCCAGCAATACAGGGGAATGGTACGAGCAGTACTTC.